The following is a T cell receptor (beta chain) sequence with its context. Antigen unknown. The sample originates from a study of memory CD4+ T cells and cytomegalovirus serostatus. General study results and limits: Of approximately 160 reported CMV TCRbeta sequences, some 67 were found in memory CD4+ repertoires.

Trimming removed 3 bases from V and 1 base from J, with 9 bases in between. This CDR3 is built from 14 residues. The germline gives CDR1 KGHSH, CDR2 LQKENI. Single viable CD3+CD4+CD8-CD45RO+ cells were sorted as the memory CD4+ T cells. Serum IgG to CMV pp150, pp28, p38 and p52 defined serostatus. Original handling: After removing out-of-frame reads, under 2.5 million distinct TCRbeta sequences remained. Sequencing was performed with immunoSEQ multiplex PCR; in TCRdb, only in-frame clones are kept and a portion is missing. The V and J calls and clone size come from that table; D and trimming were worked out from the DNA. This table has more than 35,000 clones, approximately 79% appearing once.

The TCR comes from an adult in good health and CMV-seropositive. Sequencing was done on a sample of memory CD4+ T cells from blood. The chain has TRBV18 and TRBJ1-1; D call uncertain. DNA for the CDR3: TGTGCCAGCTCACCGGCAACACGGAACACTGAAGCTTTCTTT. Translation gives CASSPATRNTEAFF.